The rows below give T cell receptor beta chains drawn from one sample of a study of cytomegalovirus exposure and HLA in healthy donors. The protocol was immunoSEQ multiplex PCR, while the TCRdb copy is restricted to in-frame clones and leaves out a portion. The sample has fewer than 250,000 clones; 75% to 90% are singletons. The sample was PBMCs. These receptor sequences come from a man aged 25-45 years in good health and CMV-seronegative. Both conserved end residues are part of each CDR3. Fields, in order: J gene, V gene, D gene, clone size, CDR3 DNA, CDR3 protein. A D gene is named only where the DNA matches it firmly. Clone size appears in some rows only: once, few, many, or a class for an expanded clone.

j_call: TRBJ1-4; v_call: TRBV5-6; d_call: -; clone_size: -; cdr3_nt: TGTGCCAGCAGCCCAGGGGTAACTAATGAAAAACTGTTTTTT; cdr3_aa: CASSPGVTNEKLFF
j_call: TRBJ2-7; v_call: TRBV19; d_call: -; clone_size: few; cdr3_nt: TGTGCCAGTAGTTTGACAAGCGCGGGGGAGCAGTACTTC; cdr3_aa: CASSLTSAGEQYF
j_call: TRBJ1-4; v_call: TRBV6-6; d_call: TRBD1; clone_size: -; cdr3_nt: TGTGCCAGCAGACGACAGGGTCCCGGTTTGTTGGAAAAACTGTTTTTT; cdr3_aa: CASRRQGPGLLEKLFF
j_call: TRBJ2-5; v_call: TRBV29-1; d_call: TRBD1; clone_size: -; cdr3_nt: TGCAGCGTCGATGGACAGGGCCAAGAGACCCAGTACTTC; cdr3_aa: CSVDGQGQETQYF
j_call: TRBJ2-1; v_call: TRBV9; d_call: -; clone_size: -; cdr3_nt: TGTGCCAGCAGCGTGGGTCTAGCGTCTTACAATGAGCAGTTCTTC; cdr3_aa: CASSVGLASYNEQFF
j_call: TRBJ2-1; v_call: TRBV29-1; d_call: -; clone_size: -; cdr3_nt: TGCAGCGTTGAAGATCCCAGGGCCTACAATGAGCAGTTCTTC; cdr3_aa: CSVEDPRAYNEQFF
j_call: TRBJ1-1; v_call: TRBV7-6; d_call: -; clone_size: few; cdr3_nt: TGTGCCAGCAGCCCCTCCGAGGGCGCTGAAGCTTTCTTT; cdr3_aa: CASSPSEGAEAFF
j_call: TRBJ2-2; v_call: TRBV18; d_call: -; clone_size: -; cdr3_nt: TGTGCCAGCTCACCAGGACAGCGAACCGGGGAGCTGTTTTTT; cdr3_aa: CASSPGQRTGELFF
j_call: TRBJ1-2; v_call: TRBV19; d_call: -; clone_size: -; cdr3_nt: TGTGCCACCGCGCGGGACTTCGCTAACTATGGCTACACCTTC; cdr3_aa: CATARDFANYGYTF
j_call: TRBJ2-1; v_call: TRBV12-5; d_call: -; clone_size: -; cdr3_nt: TGTGCTAGTCAGGGTGGATCCTACAATGAGCAGTTCTTC; cdr3_aa: CASQGGSYNEQFF
j_call: TRBJ2-3; v_call: TRBV9; d_call: TRBD2; clone_size: once; cdr3_nt: TGTGCCAGCAGCGCTTTGGGAGCGGGAGGCTTCCCAGATACGCAGTATTTT; cdr3_aa: CASSALGAGGFPDTQYF
j_call: TRBJ2-2; v_call: TRBV4-2; d_call: TRBD2; clone_size: once; cdr3_nt: TGTGCCAGCAGCCAAGGGCGGGGGGCCCGAACCGGGGAGCTGTTTTTT; cdr3_aa: CASSQGRGARTGELFF
j_call: TRBJ1-2; v_call: TRBV2; d_call: TRBD1; clone_size: -; cdr3_nt: TGTGCCAGCAAGGCCTCCAGGACAGGGGATGGCTACACCTTC; cdr3_aa: CASKASRTGDGYTF
j_call: TRBJ2-7; v_call: TRBV6-1; d_call: -; clone_size: -; cdr3_nt: TGTGCCAGCAGTGAAAGGCATGGCGGAGTCTACGAGCAGTACTTC; cdr3_aa: CASSERHGGVYEQYF
j_call: TRBJ2-7; v_call: TRBV11-1; d_call: -; clone_size: -; cdr3_nt: TGTGCCAGCCGCGCGGAGGGCGTCTTCGAGCAGTACTTC; cdr3_aa: CASRAEGVFEQYF
j_call: TRBJ1-3; v_call: TRBV6-5; d_call: TRBD1; clone_size: -; cdr3_nt: TGTGCCAGTTCAACCTCCGGGACAGGGGGAAACACCATATATTTT; cdr3_aa: CASSTSGTGGNTIYF
j_call: TRBJ2-7; v_call: TRBV18; d_call: -; clone_size: -; cdr3_nt: TGTGCCAGCTCACGGGCGGGTGGCCACGAGCAGTACTTC; cdr3_aa: CASSRAGGHEQYF
j_call: TRBJ2-7; v_call: TRBV16; d_call: -; clone_size: -; cdr3_nt: TGTGCCAGCAGCTCTCAGGGGCGAGGCTACGAGCAGTACTTC; cdr3_aa: CASSSQGRGYEQYF
j_call: TRBJ2-1; v_call: TRBV7-8; d_call: TRBD2; clone_size: -; cdr3_nt: TGTGCCAGCAGCTTAGTTGCCGGGGGGGCGGGAGTGGGGTACAATGAGCAGTTCTTC; cdr3_aa: CASSLVAGGAGVGYNEQFF
j_call: TRBJ2-7; v_call: TRBV6-1; d_call: TRBD1; clone_size: -; cdr3_nt: TGTGCCAGCAGATTGACGGGGACAGGGATCCACGAGCAGTACTTC; cdr3_aa: CASRLTGTGIHEQYF
j_call: TRBJ2-3; v_call: TRBV7-2; d_call: TRBD1; clone_size: -; cdr3_nt: TGTGCCAGCAGCTACGGGACAGGGGGAGATACGCAGTATTTT; cdr3_aa: CASSYGTGGDTQYF
j_call: TRBJ1-2; v_call: TRBV7-9; d_call: TRBD1; clone_size: -; cdr3_nt: TGTGCCAGCAGCTACCCGGGACAGGGGATTTATGGCTACACCTTC; cdr3_aa: CASSYPGQGIYGYTF
j_call: TRBJ2-1; v_call: TRBV6-9; d_call: TRBD1; clone_size: -; cdr3_nt: TGTGCCAGCAGTGATACCGGACAGGCGAACAATGAGCAGTTCTTC; cdr3_aa: CASSDTGQANNEQFF
j_call: TRBJ2-3; v_call: TRBV7-8; d_call: -; clone_size: -; cdr3_nt: TGTGCCAGCAGCTTAGCCCTCCTACTTTACACAGATACGCAGTATTTT; cdr3_aa: CASSLALLLYTDTQYF
j_call: TRBJ1-1; v_call: TRBV5-6; d_call: -; clone_size: -; cdr3_nt: TGTGCCAGCAGCCGATTAGGGGGTGGAATGAACACTGAAGCTTTCTTT; cdr3_aa: CASSRLGGGMNTEAFF
j_call: TRBJ2-2; v_call: TRBV6-5; d_call: TRBD2; clone_size: -; cdr3_nt: TGTGCCAGCAGTTGGGGACTAGCGGGAGTGGAGCTGTTTTTT; cdr3_aa: CASSWGLAGVELFF
j_call: TRBJ1-5; v_call: TRBV2; d_call: -; clone_size: -; cdr3_nt: TGTGCCAGCAGTGAATCCACAGTAACTCAGCCCCAGCATTTT; cdr3_aa: CASSESTVTQPQHF
j_call: TRBJ2-5; v_call: TRBV21-1; d_call: -; clone_size: -; cdr3_nt: TGTGCCAGCAGCAAAGAGGAGCAGTACTTC; cdr3_aa: CASSKEEQYF
j_call: TRBJ2-1; v_call: TRBV19; d_call: -; clone_size: -; cdr3_nt: TGTGCCAGTAGTAGGGACAACTACAATGAGCAGTTCTTC; cdr3_aa: CASSRDNYNEQFF
j_call: TRBJ2-3; v_call: TRBV10-3; d_call: -; clone_size: -; cdr3_nt: TGTGCCATCAGGCGGGGGCCGGAGATAGATACGCAGTATTTT; cdr3_aa: CAIRRGPEIDTQYF
j_call: TRBJ1-2; v_call: TRBV7-2; d_call: TRBD1; clone_size: -; cdr3_nt: TGTGCCAGCAGCTTGGCTGGGACAGGAGCTAACTATGGCTACACCTTC; cdr3_aa: CASSLAGTGANYGYTF
j_call: TRBJ1-4; v_call: TRBV30; d_call: TRBD1; clone_size: -; cdr3_nt: TGTGCCTGGAGTGTAGGGACAGGGGTCGTTAATGAAAAACTGTTTTTT; cdr3_aa: CAWSVGTGVVNEKLFF
j_call: TRBJ1-3; v_call: TRBV6-4; d_call: -; clone_size: -; cdr3_nt: TGTGCCAGCAGTGAAGGTCAGGGTGGAAACACCATATATTTT; cdr3_aa: CASSEGQGGNTIYF
j_call: TRBJ2-7; v_call: TRBV2; d_call: TRBD2; clone_size: -; cdr3_nt: TGTGCCAGCAGTCTGGCGGGGGGCTCCTACGAGCAGTACTTC; cdr3_aa: CASSLAGGSYEQYF
j_call: TRBJ2-5; v_call: TRBV2; d_call: TRBD2; clone_size: -; cdr3_nt: TGTGCCAGCCGAATAGCGGGAGAGACCCAGTACTTC; cdr3_aa: CASRIAGETQYF
j_call: TRBJ1-1; v_call: TRBV6-4; d_call: -; clone_size: -; cdr3_nt: TGTGCCAGCAGTGACCTGGGGGGGTGGGCTTTCTTT; cdr3_aa: CASSDLGGWAFF
j_call: TRBJ1-6; v_call: TRBV7-9; d_call: TRBD1; clone_size: once; cdr3_nt: TGTGCCACCGGGACAGGGATCGGGCCTTCGCTTAATTCACCCCTCCACTTT; cdr3_aa: CATGTGIGPSLNSPLHF
j_call: TRBJ2-7; v_call: TRBV12-2; d_call: -; clone_size: once; cdr3_nt: TGTGCAAGTCGCCACAGGGATGAGCAGTACTTC; cdr3_aa: CASRHRDEQYF
j_call: TRBJ2-1; v_call: TRBV10-1; d_call: -; clone_size: -; cdr3_nt: TGCGCCAGCAGTACAGTTTATGGTGAGCAGTTCTTC; cdr3_aa: CASSTVYGEQFF
j_call: TRBJ2-3; v_call: TRBV4-1; d_call: TRBD2; clone_size: -; cdr3_nt: TGCGCCAGCAGCCATACCGGGGGGGGCGAGGGCACAGATACGCAGTATTTT; cdr3_aa: CASSHTGGGEGTDTQYF
j_call: TRBJ1-3; v_call: TRBV4-3; d_call: -; clone_size: -; cdr3_nt: TGCGCCAGCAGCCAAGTTGGAAACAGGGGAAACACCATATATTTT; cdr3_aa: CASSQVGNRGNTIYF
j_call: TRBJ2-7; v_call: TRBV11-1; d_call: TRBD2; clone_size: -; cdr3_nt: TGTGCCAGCAGCTCCAAATATGGACTAGCGGGAGAGGGCGAGCAGTACTTC; cdr3_aa: CASSSKYGLAGEGEQYF
j_call: TRBJ1-1; v_call: TRBV7-9; d_call: -; clone_size: -; cdr3_nt: TGTTCCAGCAGCTTAGGGACAGAAGCTTTCTTT; cdr3_aa: CSSSLGTEAFF
j_call: TRBJ2-7; v_call: TRBV18; d_call: TRBD1; clone_size: once; cdr3_nt: TGTGCCAGCTCACCCCGACAGGGGAGGACACTCTACGAGCAGTACTTC; cdr3_aa: CASSPRQGRTLYEQYF
j_call: TRBJ2-2; v_call: TRBV18; d_call: TRBD2; clone_size: -; cdr3_nt: TGTGCCAGCTCAGGGAGGGAGTGGACCGGGGAGCTGTTTTTT; cdr3_aa: CASSGREWTGELFF
j_call: TRBJ2-7; v_call: TRBV5-1; d_call: TRBD2; clone_size: -; cdr3_nt: TGCGCCAGCAGGACTAGCGGGAGATCCGAGCAGTACTTC; cdr3_aa: CASRTSGRSEQYF